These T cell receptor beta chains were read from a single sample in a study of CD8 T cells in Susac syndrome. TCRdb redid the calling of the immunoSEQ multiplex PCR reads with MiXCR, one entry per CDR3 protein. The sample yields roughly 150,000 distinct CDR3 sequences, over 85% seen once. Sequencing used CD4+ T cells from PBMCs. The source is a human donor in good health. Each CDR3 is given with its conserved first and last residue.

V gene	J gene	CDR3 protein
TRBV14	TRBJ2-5	CASSQDGARETQYF
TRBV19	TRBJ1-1	CASGTGGTEAFF
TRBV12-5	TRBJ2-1	CASGLVLGREQFF
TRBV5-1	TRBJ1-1	CASSLGGGQRDEAFF
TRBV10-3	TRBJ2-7	CAINTRQGSSYEQYF
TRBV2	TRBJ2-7	CASVDRQTYEQYF
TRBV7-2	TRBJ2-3	CASSLGMTGGYF
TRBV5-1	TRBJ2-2	CASSLYGQNTGELFF
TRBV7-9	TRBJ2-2	CASSLIGELFF
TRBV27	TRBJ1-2	CASSLRAGRSSRDGYTF
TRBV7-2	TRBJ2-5	CASSDRGRRETQYF
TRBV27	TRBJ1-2	CASSPFGQGDYGYTF
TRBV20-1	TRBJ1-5	CSGQYSNQPQHF
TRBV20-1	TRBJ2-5	CSARERGGLETQYF
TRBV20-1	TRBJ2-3	CSAGTVSTDTQYF
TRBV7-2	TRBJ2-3	CASSPRKGDTQYF
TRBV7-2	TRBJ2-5	CASSQGTGGRQETQYF
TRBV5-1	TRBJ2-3	CASSFGTSRLDTQYF
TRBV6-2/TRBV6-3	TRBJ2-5	CASSYLGGQETQYF
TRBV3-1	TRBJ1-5	CASSQQLGNNQPQHF
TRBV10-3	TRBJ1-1	CAISGEVGENTEAFF
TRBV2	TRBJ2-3	CASHFFAGDTQYF
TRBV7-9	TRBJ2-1	CASSLLAGIEQFF
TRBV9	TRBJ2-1	CASSVGASGVYNEQFF
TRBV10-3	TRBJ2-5	CAISESTETQYF
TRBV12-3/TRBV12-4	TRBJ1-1	CASIQYRGDTEAFF
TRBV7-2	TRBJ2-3	CASSFSGDTQYF
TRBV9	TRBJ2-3	CASSVGRGNTDTQYF
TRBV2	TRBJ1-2	CASRWDRSYGYTF
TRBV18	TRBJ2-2	CASSPLGGEDTGELFF
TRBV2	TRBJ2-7	CASSVSEPYEQYF
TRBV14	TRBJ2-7	CASSHISGGYEQYF
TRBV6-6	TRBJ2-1	CASSYELAGGYEQFF
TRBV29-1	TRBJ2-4	CSDTGDRAKNIQYF
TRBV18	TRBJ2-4	CASSPVLTGTENIQYF
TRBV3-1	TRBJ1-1	CASSRRTVDTEAFF
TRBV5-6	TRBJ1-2	CASSLLREGLDYGYTF